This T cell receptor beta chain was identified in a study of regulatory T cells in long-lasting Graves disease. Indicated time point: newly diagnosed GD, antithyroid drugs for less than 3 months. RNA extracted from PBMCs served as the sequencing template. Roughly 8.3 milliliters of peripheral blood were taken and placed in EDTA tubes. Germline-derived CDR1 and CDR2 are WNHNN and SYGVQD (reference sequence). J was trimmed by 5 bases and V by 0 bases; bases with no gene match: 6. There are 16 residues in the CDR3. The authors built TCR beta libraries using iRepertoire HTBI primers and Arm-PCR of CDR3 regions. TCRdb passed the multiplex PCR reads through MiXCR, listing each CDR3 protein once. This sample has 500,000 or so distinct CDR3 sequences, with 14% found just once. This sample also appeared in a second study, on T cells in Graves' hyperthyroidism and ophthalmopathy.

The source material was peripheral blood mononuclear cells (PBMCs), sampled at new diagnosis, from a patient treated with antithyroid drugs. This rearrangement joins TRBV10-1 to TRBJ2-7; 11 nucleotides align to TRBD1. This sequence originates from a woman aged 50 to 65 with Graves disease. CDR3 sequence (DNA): TGCGCCAGCAGTGAGTCTGGACAGGGGGCAATGAACGAGCAGTACTTC. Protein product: CASSESGQGAMNEQYF.